The 7 T cell receptor beta chains reported below all come from one sample, sequenced in a study of circulating CD8 cells and anti-PD-1 response in melanoma. Sorting of live CD3+CD8+TCRalphabeta+ cells by PD-1 and/or TIGIT gave four subsets. The QIAseq Immune Repertoire TCR panel built the libraries from about 16 ng of total RNA. TCRdb independently ran MiXCR on the reads; one entry per CDR3 protein. The table lists roughly 150 distinct CDR3 sequences, approximately 20% of them singletons. The source was CD8+ T cells from PBMCs, collected at baseline or after one month of anti-PD-1 therapy (not recorded which). These receptors originate from a human donor with melanoma.

Comments on this clonotype: A far larger clone is only one base removed, so a read error is likely. The rearrangement joins TRBV28 to TRBJ2-3; 8 bases align to TRBD2. This CDR3 is built from 15 residues. Per germline, CDR1 MDHEN and CDR2 SYDVKM. Here the CDR3 reads CASSRLALSADTQSF. In DNA form, the CDR3 reads TGTGCCAGCAGCCGACTAGCGCTTTCAGCAGATACGCAGTCTTTT.

By share, this clonotype ranks as medium-sized (0.01 to 0.1%). With a much larger clone just one base away, this may be a read error. The J gene is TRBJ2-7, the V gene TRBV28; 10 bases map to TRBD2. The CDR3 is made up of 18 amino acids. The V segment lost 4 bases and the J segment 9 bases; nucleotides outside the gene matches: 21. Germline lookup yields CDR1 MDHEN and CDR2 SYDVKM. The CDR3 region has the DNA TGTGCCAGCAGTTCCCCAAACCCCGCAGCGGGAGGGCCGGGCGGGCAGTACTTC. Protein product: CASSSPNPAAGGPGGQYF.

A note on this clonotype: Its ends do not fully match the called genes, so a read error is possible. This sequence joins TRBV2 and TRBJ2-5, with 12 bases aligning to TRBD1. The V gene's germline CDR1 is SNHLY and CDR2 FYNNEI. The CDR3 covers 16 residues. The CDR3 is CASREGTGGLQETQYF. In nucleotides, the CDR3 is TGTGCCAGCAGGGAAGGGACAGGGGGCTTACAAGAGACCCAGTACTTC.

This clonotype is categorized as large. The J gene is TRBJ2-5, the V gene TRBV28, with 11 positions matching TRBD1. The germline V gene has CDR1 MDHEN and CDR2 SYDVKM. The CDR3 loop spans 15 amino acids. The V segment lost 3 bases and the J segment 5 bases; nucleotides outside the gene matches: 5. The CDR3 region has the DNA TGTGCCAGCAGTTTGGACAGGGGGCCTCTGGAGACCCAGTACTTC. Amino acids: CASSLDRGPLETQYF.

In its sample, this clonotype ranks as large. The rearrangement uses TRBV2 and TRBJ2-3; D possibly corresponds to TRBD2 (6 bases). The germline V and J ends were trimmed by 1 base and 5 bases, with 16 bases remaining between them. Germline V gene data show CDR1 as SNHLY and CDR2 as FYNNEI. CDR3 size: 16 residues. CDR3 sequence reads: CASSEGSGEMGDTQYF. CDR3 DNA: TGTGCCAGCAGTGAAGGGTCGGGAGAAATGGGAGATACGCAGTATTTT. Complete variable domain (other parts from reference TRBV2 and TRBJ2-3): EPEVTQTPSHQVTQMGQEVILRCVPISNHLYFYWYRQILGQKVEFLVSFYNNEISEKSEIFDDQFSVERPDGSNFTLKIRSTKLEDSAMYFCASSEGSGEMGDTQYFGPGTRLTVL.

This clonotype is judged hyperexpanded. This chain's CDR3 is CASSRLARGTGELFF. Written as DNA, the CDR3 is TGTGCCAGCAGCCGGCTAGCGAGAGGCACCGGGGAGCTGTTTTTT. The chain combines TRBV7-3 with TRBJ2-2; weak D call: TRBD2 (6 bases). Trimming pared 5 bases from V and 4 bases from J, leaving 14 bases between. This CDR3 is built from 15 residues. Germline CDR1 and CDR2: SGHTA and FQGTGA.

By proportion, this clonotype is large. The chain carries TRBV27 and TRBJ2-1; D is ambiguous. Germline loops: CDR1 MNHEY, CDR2 SMNVEV (reference sequence). Trimming removed 5 bases at V and 10 bases at J, with 15 bases between. The CDR3 sequence is 13 residues long. CDR3 bases: TGTGCCAGCAGTCCCACGACTGCCGCGGAGCAGTTCTTC. Translation: CASSPTTAAEQFF.